The rows below give T cell receptor beta chains drawn from one sample of a study of T cell changes during pregnancy in multiple sclerosis. Data came from immunoSEQ multiplex PCR; TCRdb stores just in-frame clones and leaves some out. The repertoire holds about 64,000 clones, with around 97% as singletons. This specimen was CD8+ T cells from peripheral blood mononuclear cells, taken after pregnancy. The source is a female donor with multiple sclerosis, enrolled in a pregnancy study. Each CDR3 is given with its conserved first and last residue. Fields, in order: CDR3 protein, CDR3 DNA, V gene, CDR3 length, D gene, clone size, J gene. A D gene is named only where the DNA matches it firmly. Clone size is stated in some rows and not others, as once, few, many or a class when expanded.

CASQGRTEAFF TGTGCCAGTCAGGGCCGGACTGAAGCTTTCTTT TRBV2 11 NA NA TRBJ1-1
CASSDVQAAYTYNEQFF TGTGCCAGCAGTGATGTTCAAGCGGCCTACACCTACAATGAGCAGTTCTTC TRBV6-1 17 NA NA TRBJ2-1
CASSVASGSGGGEQYF TGTGCCAGCAGCGTAGCTAGTGGTAGCGGGGGAGGCGAGCAGTACTTC TRBV9 16 TRBD2 NA TRBJ2-7
CASSSTGTSGSYEQYF TGCGCCAGCAGCTCCACCGGGACTAGCGGGAGCTACGAGCAGTACTTC TRBV5-1 16 TRBD2 NA TRBJ2-7
CASSSSSYNEQFF TGTGCCAGCAGTTCCAGCTCCTACAATGAGCAGTTCTTC TRBV27 13 NA NA TRBJ2-1
CASSLLPGLAGGQTQYF TGTGCCAGCAGTTTACTCCCGGGACTAGCGGGAGGTCAGACCCAGTACTTC TRBV27 17 TRBD2 NA TRBJ2-5
CASSWDSYEQYF TGTGCCAGCAGCTGGGACAGCTACGAGCAGTACTTC TRBV11-2 12 TRBD1 NA TRBJ2-7
CASSGGGPREQFF TGTGCCAGCAGCGGGGGAGGGCCCAGGGAGCAGTTCTTC TRBV5-6 13 TRBD2 NA TRBJ2-1
CASSLVADTEAFF TGTGCCAGCAGCTTAGTAGCAGACACTGAAGCTTTCTTT TRBV7-9 13 NA NA TRBJ1-1
CASSWGQSSTDTQYF TGCGCCAGCAGCTGGGGACAGTCTAGCACAGATACGCAGTATTTT TRBV5-1 15 TRBD1 NA TRBJ2-3
CASSDTPYEQYF TGTGCCAGCAGCGACACCCCCTACGAGCAGTACTTC TRBV7-9 12 NA NA TRBJ2-7
CASNLLGNTGELFF TGTGCCAGCAACCTACTAGGGAACACCGGGGAGCTGTTTTTT TRBV27 14 NA NA TRBJ2-2
CASSVVGTDTQYF TGTGCCAGCAGCGTAGTAGGCACAGATACGCAGTATTTT TRBV9 13 NA once TRBJ2-3
CASSQTGMSQETQYF TGTGCCAGCAGTCAGACAGGGATGAGCCAAGAGACCCAGTACTTC TRBV28 15 TRBD1 NA TRBJ2-5
CASKMAGDRREQPQHF TGTGCCAGCAAGATGGCAGGCGACAGGCGAGAACAGCCCCAGCATTTT TRBV21-1 16 NA once TRBJ1-5
CASSGTGMYADTQYF TGTGCCAGCAGTGGGACAGGGATGTACGCAGATACGCAGTATTTT TRBV28 15 TRBD1 NA TRBJ2-3
CASSQAMAEGFAQPQHF TGCGCCAGCAGCCAAGCAATGGCGGAGGGTTTTGCGCAGCCCCAGCATTTT TRBV4-1 17 NA NA TRBJ1-5
CASQRLAGGADEQFF TGTGCCAGCCAAAGACTAGCGGGAGGCGCGGATGAGCAGTTCTTC TRBV19 15 TRBD2 NA TRBJ2-1
CASSPPLSGKPYEQYF TGTGCCAGCTCACCCCCCTTGAGCGGGAAACCCTACGAGCAGTACTTC TRBV18 16 TRBD2 NA TRBJ2-7
CASSQVLDRPNTEAFF TGCGCCAGCAGCCAAGTCCTAGACAGACCGAACACTGAAGCTTTCTTT TRBV4-1 16 NA NA TRBJ1-1
CASSVGLAGALSYEQYF TGTGCCAGCAGCGTGGGACTAGCGGGAGCCCTCTCCTACGAGCAGTACTTC TRBV5-6 17 TRBD2 once TRBJ2-7
CASSLDRGGHGGYTF TGTGCCAGCAGCTTAGATAGGGGGGGGCATGGAGGCTACACCTTC TRBV7-9 15 NA NA TRBJ1-2
CASTGSLYGYTF TGTGCCAGCACCGGGTCTCTCTATGGCTACACCTTC TRBV2 12 NA NA TRBJ1-2
CAWTPQGYGELFF TGTGCCTGGACACCACAGGGTTACGGGGAGCTGTTTTTT TRBV30 13 NA NA TRBJ2-2
CASSLGLTGTADSYEQYF TGCGCCAGCAGCTTGGGGCTAACCGGGACAGCCGATTCCTACGAGCAGTACTTC TRBV5-1 18 TRBD1 NA TRBJ2-7
CASSLRGTPTRETQYF TGTGCCAGCAGCCTTAGGGGGACCCCGACCCGGGAGACCCAGTACTTC TRBV9 16 NA NA TRBJ2-5
CASSVDRASEAFF TGTGCCAGCAGTGTTGACAGGGCCTCTGAAGCTTTCTTT TRBV25-1 13 TRBD1 NA TRBJ1-1
CASSHSTSGSSKNIQYF TGTGCCAGCAGTCACAGCACTAGCGGGAGCTCCAAAAACATTCAGTACTTC TRBV28 17 TRBD2 NA TRBJ2-4
CASSSLLDRASAGELFF TGTGCCAGCAGTTCCCTTCTGGACAGGGCCTCAGCCGGGGAGCTGTTTTTT TRBV27 17 TRBD1 NA TRBJ2-2
CASSQAGTGIRGYTF TGTGCCAGCAGCCAAGCCGGGACAGGGATTCGTGGCTACACCTTC TRBV4-2 15 TRBD1 NA TRBJ1-2
CASSISNLQGGLETQYF TGTGCCAGTAGTATCTCCAACCTACAGGGTGGGTTGGAGACCCAGTACTTC TRBV19 17 NA NA TRBJ2-5
CASSTGGPEGKQFF TGTGCCAGCAGCACAGGGGGCCCAGAGGGTAAGCAGTTCTTC TRBV9 14 TRBD1 NA TRBJ2-1
CASSEVLGTVPDEQYF TGTGCCAGCAGTGAAGTCTTAGGGACAGTTCCGGACGAGCAGTACTTC TRBV6-1 16 TRBD1 NA TRBJ2-7
CASLLGRGTGELFF TGTGCCAGCCTCCTGGGTCGGGGCACCGGGGAGCTGTTTTTT TRBV19 14 NA NA TRBJ2-2
CASSLYGTSGSYEQYF TGTGCCAGCAGCTTGTACGGGACTAGCGGCTCCTACGAGCAGTACTTC TRBV7-2 16 TRBD2 NA TRBJ2-7
CASRMAGYGYEQYF TGTGCCAGCAGAATGGCAGGGTATGGTTACGAGCAGTACTTC TRBV5-4 14 NA NA TRBJ2-7
CASSPQTAQETQYF TGTGCCAGCAGCCCCCAGACTGCCCAAGAGACCCAGTACTTC TRBV9 14 NA NA TRBJ2-5